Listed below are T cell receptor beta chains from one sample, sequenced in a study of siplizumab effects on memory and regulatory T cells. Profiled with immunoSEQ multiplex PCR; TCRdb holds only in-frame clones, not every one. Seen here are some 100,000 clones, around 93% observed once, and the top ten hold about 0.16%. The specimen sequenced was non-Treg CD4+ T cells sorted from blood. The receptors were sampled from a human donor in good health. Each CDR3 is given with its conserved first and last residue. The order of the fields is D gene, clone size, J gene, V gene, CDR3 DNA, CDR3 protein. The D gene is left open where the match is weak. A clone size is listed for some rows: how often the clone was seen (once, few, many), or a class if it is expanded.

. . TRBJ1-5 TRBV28 TGTGCCAGCAGTTTTGGAGGTAGTGGACAGCCCCAGCATTTT CASSFGGSGQPQHF
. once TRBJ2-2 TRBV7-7 TGTGCCAGCAGCTTCCTCTCCACCGGGGAGCTGTTTTTT CASSFLSTGELFF
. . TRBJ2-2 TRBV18 TGTGCCAGCTCACCGGCATTATCGAACACCGGGGAGCTGTTTTTT CASSPALSNTGELFF
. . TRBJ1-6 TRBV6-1 TGTGCCACCACGTACATGAGCTCCTATAATTCACCCCTCCACTTT CATTYMSSYNSPLHF
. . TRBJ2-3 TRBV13 TGTGCCAGCAGCTTAGTTCCCGGGACCACAGATACGCAGTATTTT CASSLVPGTTDTQYF
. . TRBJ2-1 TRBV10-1 TGCGCCAGCAGTGAGTCCAGGACAGACAATGAGCAGTTCTTC CASSESRTDNEQFF
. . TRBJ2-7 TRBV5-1 TGCGCCAGCGCCGAACCCACCGGAGAGCAGTACTTC CASAEPTGEQYF
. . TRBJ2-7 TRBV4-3 TGCGCCAGCAGCCAAGATCGATTCCCAACCTACGAGCAGTACTTC CASSQDRFPTYEQYF
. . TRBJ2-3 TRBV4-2 TGTGCCAGCAGCCAAGATACCAGGAAAGGGGGGCCTAGCACAGATACGCAGTATTTT CASSQDTRKGGPSTDTQYF
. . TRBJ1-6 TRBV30 TGTGCCTGGAGAGCAGGAAATTCACCCCTCCACTTT CAWRAGNSPLHF
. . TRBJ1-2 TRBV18 TGTGCCAGCTCACCCAACCCGGGGGGCGACTATGGCTACACCTTC CASSPNPGGDYGYTF
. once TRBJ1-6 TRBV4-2 TGTGCCAGCAGCTCTGGGACTGCAAAATCCTATAATTCACCCCTCCACTTT CASSSGTAKSYNSPLHF
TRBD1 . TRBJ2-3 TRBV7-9 TGTGCCAGCAGCGCCGGGACAGGGCTTGGGGATACGCAGTATTTT CASSAGTGLGDTQYF
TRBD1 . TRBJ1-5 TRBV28 TGTGCCAGCAGGGGACAGGGGTTCAATCAGCCCCAGCATTTT CASRGQGFNQPQHF
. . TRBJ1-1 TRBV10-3 TGTGCCATCAGTGACGGATGGGTTGCTTTCTTT CAISDGWVAFF
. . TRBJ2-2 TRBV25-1 TGTGCCAGCAGTGAACCAGGGGGGACCGCCGGGGAGCTGTTTTTT CASSEPGGTAGELFF
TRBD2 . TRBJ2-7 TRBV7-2 TGTGCCAGCAGCTCCGGGACTAGCAGTCACGAGCAGTACTTC CASSSGTSSHEQYF
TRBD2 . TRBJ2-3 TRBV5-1 TGCGCCAGCAGCAGCTTGCTTTCCCATCGGCTAGCGGGGGGGCTCACAGATACGCAGTATTTT CASSSLLSHRLAGGLTDTQYF
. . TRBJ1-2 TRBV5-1 TGCGCCAGCAGCCCTGAGACGGTGTATGGCTACACCTTC CASSPETVYGYTF
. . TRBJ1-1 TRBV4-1 TGCGCCAGCAGCCGACCTTTAGGGACGAACACTGAAGCTTTCTTT CASSRPLGTNTEAFF
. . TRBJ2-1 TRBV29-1 TGCAGCGTTGACCCCCTCGCTTTCTTTGACTCCTACAATGAGCAGTTCTTC CSVDPLAFFDSYNEQFF
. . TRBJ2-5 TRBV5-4 TGTGCCAGCACACCTGGAGGGCGGTGGCAACAAGAGACCCAGTACTTC CASTPGGRWQQETQYF
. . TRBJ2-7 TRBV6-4 TGTGCCAGCAGTAACGAGCAGTACTTC CASSNEQYF
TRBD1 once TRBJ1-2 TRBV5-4 TGTGCCAGCAGCTTGGCGGACAGGAGTAACTATGGCTACACCTTC CASSLADRSNYGYTF
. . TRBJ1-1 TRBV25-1 TGTGCCAGCAGTGAAGTGAAGGGTCGGACTGAAGCTTTCTTT CASSEVKGRTEAFF
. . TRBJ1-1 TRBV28 TGTGCCAGCAGTACCGGGCCGACAGCTAGGAACACTGAAGCTTTCTTT CASSTGPTARNTEAFF
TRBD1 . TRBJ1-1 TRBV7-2 TGTGCCAGCAGCCCACTGACAGGGGTGAACACTGAAGCTTTCTTT CASSPLTGVNTEAFF
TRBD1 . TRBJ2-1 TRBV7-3 TGTGCCAGCAGCTTAACCGGGACAGGGGCGGGGGAGCAGTTCTTC CASSLTGTGAGEQFF
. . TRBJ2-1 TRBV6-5 TGTGCCAGCAACCTAGGCTACAATGAGCAGTTCTTC CASNLGYNEQFF
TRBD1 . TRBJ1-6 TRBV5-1 TGCGCCAGCAGCTTGGTGGCTTTAGGGGGCAGGGGCGAAACTTATAATTCACCCCTCCACTTT CASSLVALGGRGETYNSPLHF
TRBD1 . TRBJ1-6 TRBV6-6 TGTGCCAGCAGTTCCACGGACAGGGATTATTCACCCCTCCACTTT CASSSTDRDYSPLHF
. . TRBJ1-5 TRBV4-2 TGTGCCAGCAGCCAAGATTTCGTTGGGGGAGGAAGACAGCCCCAGCATTTT CASSQDFVGGGRQPQHF
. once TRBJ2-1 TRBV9 TGTGCCAGCAGCGTAGCGGACATACAGTTCTTC CASSVADIQFF
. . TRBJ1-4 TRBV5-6 TGTGCCAGCAGCTTAACCAGGGTGAACGAAAAACTGTTTTTT CASSLTRVNEKLFF
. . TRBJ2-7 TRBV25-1 TGTGCCAGCACCTTGGGGGAGGGGGCTACCTACGAGCAGTACTTC CASTLGEGATYEQYF
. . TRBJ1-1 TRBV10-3 TGTGCCATCAGTCCCGGACAGACTGAACCCAAAGAAGCTTTCTTT CAISPGQTEPKEAFF
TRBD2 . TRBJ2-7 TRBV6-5 TGTGCCAGCAGCCCCGGACTAGCGGGGTACGAGCAGTACTTC CASSPGLAGYEQYF
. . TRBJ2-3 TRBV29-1 TGCAGCGGGGTCCTGTCCCCTAAAGTATTAGATACGCAGTATTTT CSGVLSPKVLDTQYF
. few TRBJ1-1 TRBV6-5 TGTGCCAGCAGCCAGGGTGGGGCTGAAGCTTTCTTT CASSQGGAEAFF
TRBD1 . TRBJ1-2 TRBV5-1 TGCGCCAGCAGGCCAGACAGGGACTATGGCTACACCTTC CASRPDRDYGYTF
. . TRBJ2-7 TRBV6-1 TGTGCCAGCACCACGCTCGTCGGGCGGTACGAGCAGTACTTC CASTTLVGRYEQYF
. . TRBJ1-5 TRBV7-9 TGTGCCAGCAGCTTAGCGGGAGGTGGGTCCAATCAGCCCCAGCATTTT CASSLAGGGSNQPQHF
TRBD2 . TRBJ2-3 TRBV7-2 TGTGCCAGCAGCTCGAGCGGACTAGCGGGGAGCACAGATACGCAGTATTTT CASSSSGLAGSTDTQYF
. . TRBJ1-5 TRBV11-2 TGTGCCAGCAGCCGAGATGTGGGGGGGTCTCAGCCCCAGCATTTT CASSRDVGGSQPQHF
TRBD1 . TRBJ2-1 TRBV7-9 TGTGCCAGCAGCTTGGACAGGTTGTACAATGAGCAGTTCTTC CASSLDRLYNEQFF
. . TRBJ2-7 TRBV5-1 TGCGCCAGCAGCTTGGCCGATAGATCCTACGAGCAGTACTTC CASSLADRSYEQYF
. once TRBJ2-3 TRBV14 TGTGCCAGCAGCGCGAGGCCCACAGATACGCAGTATTTT CASSARPTDTQYF